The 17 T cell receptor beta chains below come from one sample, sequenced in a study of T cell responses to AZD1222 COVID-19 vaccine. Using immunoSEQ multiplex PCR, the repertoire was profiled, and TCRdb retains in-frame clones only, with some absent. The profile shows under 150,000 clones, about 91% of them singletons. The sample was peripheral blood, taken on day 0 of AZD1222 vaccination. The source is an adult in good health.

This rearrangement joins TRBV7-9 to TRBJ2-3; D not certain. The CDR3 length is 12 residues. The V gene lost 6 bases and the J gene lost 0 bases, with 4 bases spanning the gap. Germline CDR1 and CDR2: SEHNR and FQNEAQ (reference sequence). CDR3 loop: CASRFSTDTQYF. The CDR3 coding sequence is TGTGCCAGCAGATTCAGCACAGATACGCAGTATTTT.

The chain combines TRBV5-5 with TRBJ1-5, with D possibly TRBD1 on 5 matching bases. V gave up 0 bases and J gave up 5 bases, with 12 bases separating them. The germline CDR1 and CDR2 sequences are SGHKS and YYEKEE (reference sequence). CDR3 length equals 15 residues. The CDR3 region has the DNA TGTGCCAGCAGCTTGGCCGGGGGGTTGGATCAGCCCCAGCATTTT. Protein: CASSLAGGLDQPQHF.

The CDR3 sequence: CASSQTGTSYNEQFF. In nucleotides, the CDR3 is TGTGCCAGCTCACAAACAGGGACCTCCTACAATGAGCAGTTCTTC. This sequence joins TRBV18 and TRBJ2-1; D is perhaps TRBD1 (6 bases). Per the germline V gene, CDR1 is KGHSH and CDR2 is LQKENI. Trimming removed 4 bases at V and 0 bases at J, with 10 bases between. The CDR3 sequence is 15 residues long.

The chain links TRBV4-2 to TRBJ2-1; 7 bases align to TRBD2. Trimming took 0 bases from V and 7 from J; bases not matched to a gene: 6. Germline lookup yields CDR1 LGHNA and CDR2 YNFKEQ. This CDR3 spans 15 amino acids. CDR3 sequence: CASSQDWGLRNEQFF. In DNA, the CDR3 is TGTGCCAGCAGCCAAGATTGGGGACTACGGAATGAGCAGTTCTTC.

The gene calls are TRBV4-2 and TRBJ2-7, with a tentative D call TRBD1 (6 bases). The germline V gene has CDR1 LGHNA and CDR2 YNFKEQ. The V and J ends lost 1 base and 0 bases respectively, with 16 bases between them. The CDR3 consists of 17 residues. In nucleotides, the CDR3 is TGTGCCAGCAGCCAAGGGGGGCCTAGCTCCTCCTCCTACGAGCAGTACTTC. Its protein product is CASSQGGPSSSSYEQYF.

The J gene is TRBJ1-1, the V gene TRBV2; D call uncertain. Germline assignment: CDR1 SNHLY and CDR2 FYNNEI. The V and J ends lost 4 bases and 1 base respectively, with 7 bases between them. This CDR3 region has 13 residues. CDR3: CASSAEGNTEAFF. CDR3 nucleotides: TGTGCCAGCAGTGCCGAGGGGAACACTGAAGCTTTCTTT.

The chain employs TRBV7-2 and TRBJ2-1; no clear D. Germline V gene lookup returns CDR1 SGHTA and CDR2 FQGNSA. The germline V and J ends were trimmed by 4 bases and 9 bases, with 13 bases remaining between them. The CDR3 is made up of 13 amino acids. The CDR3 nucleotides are TGTGCCAGCAGCTCAGCCGTACTACTTGAGCAGTTCTTC. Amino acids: CASSSAVLLEQFF.

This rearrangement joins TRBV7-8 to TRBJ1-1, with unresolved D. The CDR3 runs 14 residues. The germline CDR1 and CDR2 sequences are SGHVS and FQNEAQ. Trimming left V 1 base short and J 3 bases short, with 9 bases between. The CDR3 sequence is CASSLEVRDTEAFF. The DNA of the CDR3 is TGTGCCAGCAGCTTAGAGGTTAGAGACACTGAAGCTTTCTTT.

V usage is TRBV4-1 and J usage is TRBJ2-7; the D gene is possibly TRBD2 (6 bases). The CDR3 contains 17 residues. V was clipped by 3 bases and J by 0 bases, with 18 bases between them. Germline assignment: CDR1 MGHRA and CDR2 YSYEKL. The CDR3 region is CASSQGGRGRDSYEQYF. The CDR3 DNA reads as TGCGCCAGCAGCCAGGGGGGACGGGGGAGAGACTCCTACGAGCAGTACTTC.

In DNA form, the CDR3 reads TGTGCCAGCAGCTTCCGCACCGACAGGGGCTCCTACGAGCAGTACTTC. Residues: CASSFRTDRGSYEQYF. The V call is TRBV7-4, the J call TRBJ2-7; TRBD1 aligns across 8 bases. This CDR3 region has 16 residues. Trimming took 3 bases from V and 0 from J; bases not matched to a gene: 7. CDR1 and CDR2 from the germline V gene are SGHVT and SQSDAQ.

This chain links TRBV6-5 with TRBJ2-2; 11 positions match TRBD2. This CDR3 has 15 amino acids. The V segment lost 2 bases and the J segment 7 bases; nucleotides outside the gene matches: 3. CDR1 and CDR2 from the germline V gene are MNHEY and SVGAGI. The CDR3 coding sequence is TGTGCCAGCAGTTACACTAGCGGGAGCGGCGGGGAGCTGTTTTTT. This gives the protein CASSYTSGSGGELFF.

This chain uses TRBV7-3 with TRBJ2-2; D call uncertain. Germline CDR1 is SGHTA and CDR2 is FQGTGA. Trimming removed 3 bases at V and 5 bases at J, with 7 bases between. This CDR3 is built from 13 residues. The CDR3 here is CASSLAGTGELFF. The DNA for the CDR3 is TGTGCCAGCAGCTTGGCCGGGACCGGGGAGCTGTTTTTT.

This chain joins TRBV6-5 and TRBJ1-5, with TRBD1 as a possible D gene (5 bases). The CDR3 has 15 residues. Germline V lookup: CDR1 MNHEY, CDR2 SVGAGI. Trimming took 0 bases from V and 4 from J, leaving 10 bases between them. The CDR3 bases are TGTGCCAGCAGTTACTCAGGGGCAGTTAATCAGCCCCAGCATTTT. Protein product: CASSYSGAVNQPQHF.

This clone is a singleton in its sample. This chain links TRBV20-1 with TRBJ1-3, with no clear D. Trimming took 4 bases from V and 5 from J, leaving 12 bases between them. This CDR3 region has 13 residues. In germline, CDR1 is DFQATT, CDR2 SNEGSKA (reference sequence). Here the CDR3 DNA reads TGCAGTGCTAATGACGAGCCCCGAAACACCATATATTTT. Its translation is CSANDEPRNTIYF.

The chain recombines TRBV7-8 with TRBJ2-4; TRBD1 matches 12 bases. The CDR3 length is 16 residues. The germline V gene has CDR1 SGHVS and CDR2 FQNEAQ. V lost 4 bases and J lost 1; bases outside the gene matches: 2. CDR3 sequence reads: CASSSGQGAAKNIQYF. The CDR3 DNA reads TGTGCCAGCAGCTCGGGACAGGGGGCTGCCAAAAACATTCAGTACTTC.

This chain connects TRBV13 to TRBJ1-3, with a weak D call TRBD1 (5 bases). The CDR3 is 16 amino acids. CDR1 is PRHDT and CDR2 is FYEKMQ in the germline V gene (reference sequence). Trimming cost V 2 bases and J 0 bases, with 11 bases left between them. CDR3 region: CASSLRGGNSGNTIYF. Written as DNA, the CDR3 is TGTGCCAGCAGCTTACGTGGGGGGAACTCTGGAAACACCATATATTTT.

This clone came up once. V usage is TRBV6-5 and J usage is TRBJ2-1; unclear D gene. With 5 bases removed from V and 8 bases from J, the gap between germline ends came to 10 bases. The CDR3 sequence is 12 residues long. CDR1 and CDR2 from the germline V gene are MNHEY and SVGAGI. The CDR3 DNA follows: TGTGCCAGCAGTCGGAGTTGGGATGAGCAGTTCTTC. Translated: CASSRSWDEQFF.